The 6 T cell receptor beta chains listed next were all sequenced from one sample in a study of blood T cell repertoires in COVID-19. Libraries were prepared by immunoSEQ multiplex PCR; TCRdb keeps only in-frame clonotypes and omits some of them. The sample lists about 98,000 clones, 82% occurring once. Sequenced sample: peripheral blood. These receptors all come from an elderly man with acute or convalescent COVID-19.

The CDR3 here is CASKSGLAAYEQYF. CDR3 DNA sequence: TGTGCCAGCAAATCCGGACTAGCGGCCTACGAGCAGTACTTC. This chain uses TRBV27 with TRBJ2-7; 10 nucleotides line up with TRBD2. CDR3 length equals 14 residues. The germline V gene encodes CDR1 MNHEY and CDR2 SMNVEV (reference sequence). The trim removed 7 bases at V and 2 bases at J, leaving 5 bases unmatched.

DNA for the CDR3: TGTGCCAGTAGTATCAGGGGCTCTGGGGCCAACGTCCTGACTTTC. It yields the protein CASSIRGSGANVLTF. The chain joins TRBV19 to TRBJ2-6; D is possibly TRBD1 (6 bases). V was clipped by 3 bases and J by 0 bases, with 6 bases between them. The CDR3 runs to 15 residues. The germline V gene encodes CDR1 LNHDA and CDR2 SQIVND (reference sequence).

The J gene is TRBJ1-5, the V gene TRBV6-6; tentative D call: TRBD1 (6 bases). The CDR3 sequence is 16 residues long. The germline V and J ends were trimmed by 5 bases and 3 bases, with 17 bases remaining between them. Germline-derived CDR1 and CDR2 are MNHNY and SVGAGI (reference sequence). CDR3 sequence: CASSPRGQLLNQPQHF. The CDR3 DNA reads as TGTGCCAGCAGTCCACGAGGACAGTTACTCAATCAGCCCCAGCATTTT.

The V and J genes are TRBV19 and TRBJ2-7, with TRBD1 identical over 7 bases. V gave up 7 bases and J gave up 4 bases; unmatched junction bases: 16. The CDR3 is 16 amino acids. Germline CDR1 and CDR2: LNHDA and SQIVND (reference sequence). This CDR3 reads CASIRPRDRVCYEQYF. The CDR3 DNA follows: TGTGCCAGTATCCGACCCCGAGACAGGGTTTGTTACGAGCAGTACTTC.

The CDR3 coding sequence is TGTGCCAGCATAGAGGGCGGGACTTCCTCCTACGAGCAGTACTTC. Translation gives CASIEGGTSSYEQYF. The V and J genes are TRBV28 and TRBJ2-7; the D gene is possibly TRBD2 (6 bases). In germline, CDR1 is MDHEN, CDR2 SYDVKM. Trimming removed 7 bases from V and 0 bases from J, with 16 bases in between. The CDR3 runs to 15 residues.

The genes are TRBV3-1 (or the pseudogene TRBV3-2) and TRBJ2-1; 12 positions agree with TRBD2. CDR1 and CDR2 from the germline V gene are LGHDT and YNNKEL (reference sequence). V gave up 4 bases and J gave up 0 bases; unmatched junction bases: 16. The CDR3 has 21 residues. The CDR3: CASSRSRTSGVSYISYNEQFF. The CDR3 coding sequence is TGTGCCAGCAGCCGATCGCGGACTAGCGGGGTATCTTATATCTCCTACAATGAGCAGTTCTTC.